These 3 T cell receptor beta chains share one sample of origin, sequenced in a study of T cells in women clearing cervical HPV infection. The method was immunoSEQ multiplex PCR; TCRdb's version includes in-frame clones alone and lacks a portion of them. This specimen shows 25,000 to 35,000 clones; the ten leading clones hold roughly 3.9%. The material sequenced was blood buffy coat. The receptor source for this set is a woman aged 18-69 years with a cervical HPV16 infection that either progressed to CIN3+ or cleared (not recorded which).

Note on this clone: Read coverage stops 3 residues before the CDR3 terminus; the germline J gene supplies the remainder. The J gene is TRBJ2-5, the V gene TRBV4-1; D might be TRBD1 (6 bases). The germline CDR1 and CDR2 sequences are MGHRA and YSYEKL. Trimming took 8 bases from V and 1 from J, leaving 14 bases between them. This CDR3 contains 14 residues. CDR3 DNA, as far as it was read: TGCGCCAGCGGAATCACGGACAGCCAAGAGACC. Its translation is CASGITDSQET. The CDR3 as a whole reads CASGITDSQETQYF.

Of note for this clone: Read sequence stops 3 residues before the CDR3 end, and the germline J gene provides the missing end. The chain uses TRBV7-9 and TRBJ1-6; no reliable D call. The V gene lost 1 base and the J gene lost 10 bases, with 8 bases spanning the gap. The CDR3 spans 13 residues. Germline values: CDR1 SEHNR, CDR2 FQNEAQ (reference sequence). CDR3 bases read: TGTGCCAGCAGCTTAGACCTGGGCTCACCC. Residues: CASSLDLGSP. The full-length CDR3 reads as CASSLDLGSPLHF. Supplemented by reference TRBV7-9 and TRBJ1-6, the full variable domain reads DTGVSQNPRHKITKRGQNVTFRCDPISEHNRLYWYRQTLGQGPEFLTYFQNEAQLEKSRLLSDRFSAERPKGSFSTLEIQRTEQGDSAMYLCASSLDLGSPLHFGNGTRLTVT.

A word on this clone: Coverage ceases 3 residues before the CDR3 finishes, and the germline J gene fills in the end. V and J are TRBV4-1 and TRBJ2-1, with 7 bases aligning to TRBD2. Germline V gene sequence: CDR1 MGHRA, CDR2 YSYEKL. The CDR3 spans 17 residues. The junction had 13 bases not matched to a gene; V was cut back by 4 bases and J by 4 bases. CDR3 DNA, as far as it was read: TGCGCCAGCAGCCCGGTCGAGGGGAGGGAGCCTTACAATGAG. It yields the protein CASSPVEGREPYNE. The full CDR3 sequence reads CASSPVEGREPYNEQFF.